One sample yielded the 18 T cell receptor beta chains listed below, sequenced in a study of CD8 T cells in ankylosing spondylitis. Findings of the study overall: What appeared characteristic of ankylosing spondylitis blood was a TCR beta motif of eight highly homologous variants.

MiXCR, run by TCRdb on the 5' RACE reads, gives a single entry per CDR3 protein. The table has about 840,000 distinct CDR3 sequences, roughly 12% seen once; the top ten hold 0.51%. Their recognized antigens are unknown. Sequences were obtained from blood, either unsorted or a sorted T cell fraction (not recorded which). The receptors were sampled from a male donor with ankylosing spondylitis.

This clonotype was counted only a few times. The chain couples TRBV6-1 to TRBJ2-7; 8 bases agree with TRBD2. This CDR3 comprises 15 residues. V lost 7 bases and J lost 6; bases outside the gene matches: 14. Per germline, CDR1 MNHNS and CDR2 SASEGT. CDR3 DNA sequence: TGTGCCAGCACCTCCCACCATGCGGGGGGCCTCGAGCAGTACTTC. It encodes CASTSHHAGGLEQYF.

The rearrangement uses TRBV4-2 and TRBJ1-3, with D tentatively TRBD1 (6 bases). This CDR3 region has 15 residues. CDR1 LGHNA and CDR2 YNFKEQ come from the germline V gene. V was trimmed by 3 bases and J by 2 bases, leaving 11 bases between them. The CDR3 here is CASSHDGTPGNTIYF. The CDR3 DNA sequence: TGTGCCAGCAGCCATGATGGGACACCTGGAAACACCATATATTTT.

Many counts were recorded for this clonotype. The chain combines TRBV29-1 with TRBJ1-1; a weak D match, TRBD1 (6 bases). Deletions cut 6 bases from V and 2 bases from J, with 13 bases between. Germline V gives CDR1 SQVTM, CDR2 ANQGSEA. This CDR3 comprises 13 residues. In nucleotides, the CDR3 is TGCAGCGTCGCGTCACAGGGAAACACTGAAGCTTTCTTT. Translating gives CSVASQGNTEAFF.

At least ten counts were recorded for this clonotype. The CDR3 nucleotides read TGCAGCGTTGGGGACACTACTTCCTACGAGCAGTACTTC. Translation: CSVGDTTSYEQYF. The genes are TRBV29-1 and TRBJ2-7; possible D gene TRBD1, 6 bases. Trimming stripped 4 bases from V and 1 base from J, with 11 bases between. CDR1 and CDR2 (germline): SQVTM, ANQGSEA. The CDR3 is 13 residues long.

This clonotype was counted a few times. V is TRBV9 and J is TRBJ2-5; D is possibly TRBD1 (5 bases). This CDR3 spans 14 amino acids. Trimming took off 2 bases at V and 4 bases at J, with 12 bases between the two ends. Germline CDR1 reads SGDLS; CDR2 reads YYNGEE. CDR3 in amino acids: CASSVGAVLETQYF. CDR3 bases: TGTGCCAGCAGCGTTGGGGCAGTACTAGAGACCCAGTACTTC.

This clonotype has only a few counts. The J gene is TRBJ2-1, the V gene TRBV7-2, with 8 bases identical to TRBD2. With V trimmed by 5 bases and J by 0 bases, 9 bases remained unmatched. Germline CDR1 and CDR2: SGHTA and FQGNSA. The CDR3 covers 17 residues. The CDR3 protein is CASSLQLAGSSYNEQFF. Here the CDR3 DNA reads TGTGCCAGCAGCCTCCAATTAGCGGGGAGCTCCTACAATGAGCAGTTCTTC.

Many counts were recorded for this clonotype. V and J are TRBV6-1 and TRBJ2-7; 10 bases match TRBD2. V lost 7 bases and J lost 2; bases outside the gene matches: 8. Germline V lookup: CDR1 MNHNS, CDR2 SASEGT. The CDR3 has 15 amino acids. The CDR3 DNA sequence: TGTGCCAGCACTAACGGACTAGCGGTAGCCTACGAGCAGTACTTC. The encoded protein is CASTNGLAVAYEQYF.

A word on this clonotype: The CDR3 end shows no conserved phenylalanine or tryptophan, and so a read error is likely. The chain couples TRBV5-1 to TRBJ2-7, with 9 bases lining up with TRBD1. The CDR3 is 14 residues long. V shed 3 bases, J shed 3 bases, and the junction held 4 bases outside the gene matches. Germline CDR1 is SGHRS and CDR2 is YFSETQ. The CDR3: CASSSGTGNYEQYL. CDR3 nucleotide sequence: TGCGCCAGCAGCTCCGGGACAGGGAACTACGAGCAGTACCTC.

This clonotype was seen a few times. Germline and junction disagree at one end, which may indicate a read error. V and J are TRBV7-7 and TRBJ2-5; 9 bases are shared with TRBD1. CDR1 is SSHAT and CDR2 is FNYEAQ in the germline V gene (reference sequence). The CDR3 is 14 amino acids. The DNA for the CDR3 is TGTGCTAGCAGCTGGGGACAGGGCGATGGGACCCAGTACTTC. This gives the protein CASSWGQGDGTQYF.

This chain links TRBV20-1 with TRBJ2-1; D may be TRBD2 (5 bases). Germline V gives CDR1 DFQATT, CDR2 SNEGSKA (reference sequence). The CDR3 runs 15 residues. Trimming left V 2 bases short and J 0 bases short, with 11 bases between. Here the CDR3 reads CSARLPLASYNEQFF. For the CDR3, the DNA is TGCAGTGCTAGACTACCGCTAGCCTCCTACAATGAGCAGTTCTTC.

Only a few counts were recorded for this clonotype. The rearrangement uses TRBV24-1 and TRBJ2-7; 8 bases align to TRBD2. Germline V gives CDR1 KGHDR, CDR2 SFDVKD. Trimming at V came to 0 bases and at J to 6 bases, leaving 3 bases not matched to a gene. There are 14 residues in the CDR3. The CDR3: CATSDLGTSSEQYF. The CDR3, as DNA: TGTGCCACCAGTGATTTGGGGACTAGTAGCGAGCAGTACTTC.

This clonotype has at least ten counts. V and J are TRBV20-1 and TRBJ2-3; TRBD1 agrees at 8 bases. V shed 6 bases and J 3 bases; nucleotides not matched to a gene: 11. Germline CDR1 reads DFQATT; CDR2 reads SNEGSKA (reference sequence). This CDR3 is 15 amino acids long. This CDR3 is CSATSTGGATDTQYF. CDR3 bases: TGCAGTGCAACAAGTACAGGGGGAGCGACAGATACGCAGTATTTT.

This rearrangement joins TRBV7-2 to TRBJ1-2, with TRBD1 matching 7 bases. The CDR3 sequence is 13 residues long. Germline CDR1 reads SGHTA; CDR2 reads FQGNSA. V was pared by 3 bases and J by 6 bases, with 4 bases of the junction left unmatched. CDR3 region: CASSLTGIDGYTF. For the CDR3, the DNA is TGTGCCAGCAGCTTGACAGGGATTGATGGCTACACCTTC.

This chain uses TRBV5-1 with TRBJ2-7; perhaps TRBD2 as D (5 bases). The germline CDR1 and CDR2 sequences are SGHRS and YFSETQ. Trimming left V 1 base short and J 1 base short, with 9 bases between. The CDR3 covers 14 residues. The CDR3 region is CASSLLDFSYEQYF. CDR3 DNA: TGCGCCAGCAGCTTGTTGGACTTTTCCTACGAGCAGTACTTC.

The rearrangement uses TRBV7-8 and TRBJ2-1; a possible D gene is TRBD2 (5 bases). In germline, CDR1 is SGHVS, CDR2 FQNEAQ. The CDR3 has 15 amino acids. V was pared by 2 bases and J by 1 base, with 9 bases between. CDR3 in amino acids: CASSLMLASYNEQFF. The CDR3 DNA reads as TGTGCCAGCAGCTTAATGCTAGCTTCCTACAATGAGCAGTTCTTC.

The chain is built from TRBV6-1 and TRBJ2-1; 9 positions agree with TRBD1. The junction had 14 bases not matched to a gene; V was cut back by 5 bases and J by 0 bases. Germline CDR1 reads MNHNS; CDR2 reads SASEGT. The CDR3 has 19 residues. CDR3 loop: CASSKDRDRETSSYNEQFF. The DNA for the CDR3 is TGTGCCAGCAGTAAGGACCGGGACAGGGAAACGAGCTCCTACAATGAGCAGTTCTTC.

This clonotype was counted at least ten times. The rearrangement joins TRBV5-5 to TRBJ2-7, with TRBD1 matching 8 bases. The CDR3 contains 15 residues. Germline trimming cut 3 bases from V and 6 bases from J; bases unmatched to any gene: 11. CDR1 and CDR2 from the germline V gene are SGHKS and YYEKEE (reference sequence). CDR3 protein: CASSSSYSGGGEQYF. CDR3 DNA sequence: TGTGCCAGCAGCTCGTCGTATTCAGGGGGCGGCGAGCAGTACTTC.

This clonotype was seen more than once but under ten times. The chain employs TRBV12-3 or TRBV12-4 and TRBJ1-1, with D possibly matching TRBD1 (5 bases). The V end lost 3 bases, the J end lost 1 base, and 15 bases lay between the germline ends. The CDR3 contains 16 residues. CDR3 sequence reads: CASSFNRGYENTEAFF. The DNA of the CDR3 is TGTGCCAGCAGTTTTAATAGGGGTTACGAGAACACTGAAGCTTTCTTT.